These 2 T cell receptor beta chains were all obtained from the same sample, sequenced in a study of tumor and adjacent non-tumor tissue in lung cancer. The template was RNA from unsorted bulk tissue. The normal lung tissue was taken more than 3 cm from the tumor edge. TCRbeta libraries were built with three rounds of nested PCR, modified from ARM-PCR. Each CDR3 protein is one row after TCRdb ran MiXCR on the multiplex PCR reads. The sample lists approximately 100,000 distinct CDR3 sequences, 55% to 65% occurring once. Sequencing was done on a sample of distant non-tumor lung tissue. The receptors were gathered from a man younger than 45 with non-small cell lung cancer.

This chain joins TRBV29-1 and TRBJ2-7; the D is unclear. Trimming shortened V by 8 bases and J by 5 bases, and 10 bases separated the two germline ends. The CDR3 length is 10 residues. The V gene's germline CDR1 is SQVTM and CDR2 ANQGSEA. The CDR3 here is CSIIEHEQYF. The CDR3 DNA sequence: TGCAGCATAATTGAGCACGAGCAGTACTTC.

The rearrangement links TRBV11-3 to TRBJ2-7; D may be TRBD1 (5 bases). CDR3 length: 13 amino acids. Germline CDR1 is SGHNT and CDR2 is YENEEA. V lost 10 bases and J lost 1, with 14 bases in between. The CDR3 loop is CANSDSVSYEQYF. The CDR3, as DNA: TGTGCCAATAGTGACAGCGTATCCTACGAGCAGTACTTC.